These 9 T cell receptor beta chains were all obtained from the same sample, sequenced in a study of blood T cell repertoires in COVID-19. Data came from immunoSEQ multiplex PCR; TCRdb stores just in-frame clones and leaves some out. This repertoire shows roughly 390,000 clones, over 75% found once; its top ten account for more than 9%. Specimen: peripheral blood. The receptors originated from a woman in her 30s with COVID-19, enrolled during active disease.

The chain has TRBV7-2 and TRBJ2-1; 10 bases map to TRBD1. Germline CDR1 reads SGHTA; CDR2 reads FQGNSA. The CDR3 covers 15 residues. The V gene end was trimmed by 5 bases and the J gene end by 7 bases; junction bases not matched to a gene: 8. CDR3 sequence (DNA): TGTGCCAGCAGCCCGGACAGGGGGGGTGCGAATGAGCAGTTCTTC. It encodes CASSPDRGGANEQFF.

The rearrangement uses TRBV4-1 and TRBJ2-5, with TRBD2 matching 7 bases. Germline values: CDR1 MGHRA, CDR2 YSYEKL. The trim removed 4 bases at V and 1 base at J, leaving 6 bases unmatched. The CDR3 is 15 amino acids. CDR3 sequence reads: CASSLGGNPQETQYF. CDR3 coding DNA: TGCGCCAGCAGCCTCGGGGGGAACCCCCAAGAGACCCAGTACTTC.

This chain joins TRBV12-3 or TRBV12-4 and TRBJ1-6, with 8 bases aligning to TRBD1. The CDR3 is 13 residues long. The J segment lost 10 bases and the V segment lost 8 bases, leaving 7 bases of the junction unmatched. The chain's CDR3 is CASPGGAGSPLHF. The CDR3, as DNA: TGTGCCAGCCCAGGGGGCGCAGGATCACCCCTCCACTTT.

DNA of the CDR3: TGTGCCAGCAGCCCAGGGAGGGGCAGGAACACTGAAGCTTTCTTT. Protein product: CASSPGRGRNTEAFF. The rearrangement uses TRBV7-2 and TRBJ1-1, with D tentatively TRBD1 (5 bases). The CDR3 length is 15 residues. V was cut by 5 bases and J by 1 base, with 14 bases left in between. Germline V gene lookup returns CDR1 SGHTA and CDR2 FQGNSA.

J is TRBJ1-1 and V is TRBV30; D is ambiguous. CDR3 length equals 10 residues. CDR1 and CDR2 from the germline V gene are GTSNPN and SVGIG (reference sequence). V dropped 3 bases and J dropped 7 bases, with 6 bases sitting between them. The CDR3, as DNA: TGTGCCTGGAGCAGGAATGAAGCTTTCTTT. Amino acids: CAWSRNEAFF.

The chain combines TRBV11-2 with TRBJ2-7; 14 positions agree with TRBD2. The CDR3 is 19 residues long. CDR1 and CDR2 (germline): SGHAT, FQNNGV. V dropped 2 bases and J dropped 6; count of bases not matched to a gene: 15. The CDR3 spells CASSLRPGLAGESQAEQYF. CDR3 sequence (DNA): TGTGCCAGCAGCTTACGACCGGGACTAGCGGGAGAGTCCCAAGCCGAGCAGTACTTC.

V and J are TRBV7-2 and TRBJ2-5, with 7 bases fitting TRBD2. The CDR3 has 15 amino acids. Looked up from germline, CDR1 is SGHTA and CDR2 is FQGNSA. The trim removed 1 base at V and 5 bases at J, leaving 7 bases unmatched. The DNA for the CDR3 is TGTGCCAGCAGCTTAGGGGGGGGAGTCGGTGAGACCCAGTACTTC. Its protein is CASSLGGGVGETQYF.

This sequence joins TRBV7-9 and TRBJ2-5, with 10 bases that match TRBD2. The CDR3 has 15 amino acids. Germline CDR1 SEHNR, CDR2 FQNEAQ (reference sequence). J was trimmed by 5 bases and V by 5 bases; bases with no gene match: 8. The CDR3 DNA sequence: TGTGCCAGCAGCCGCCAAGGACTAGCGGCGGAGACCCAGTACTTC. The encoded protein is CASSRQGLAAETQYF.

The J gene is TRBJ2-3, the V gene TRBV5-1; the match to TRBD1 covers 8 bases. J lost 6 bases, V lost 0 bases, and 3 bases had no gene match. Germline loops: CDR1 SGHRS, CDR2 YFSETQ. The length of the CDR3 is 14 residues. The CDR3 nucleotides are TGCGCCAGCAGCTTGGAGACAGGGGCGGATACGCAGTATTTT. Translating gives CASSLETGADTQYF.